These 22 T cell receptor beta chains were all obtained from the same sample, sequenced in a study of radiotherapy plus CTLA-4 blockade in lung cancer. Profiled with immunoSEQ multiplex PCR; TCRdb holds only in-frame clones, not every one. Among over 85,000 clones, just over 85% were seen once, and the ten largest hold 4.5% to 5%. Sequenced material: peripheral blood, taken from a patient treated with radiotherapy plus ipilimumab. The receptors derive from a human donor with non-small cell lung cancer that progressed on radiotherapy plus ipilimumab.

The chain couples TRBV6-1 to TRBJ1-1; D is uncertain. This CDR3 spans 13 amino acids. Per germline, CDR1 MNHNS and CDR2 SASEGT. Trimming stripped 6 bases from V and 5 bases from J, with 13 bases between. The CDR3, as DNA: TGTGCCAGCAGCGTCCAGCATGGGACTGAAGCTTTCTTT. It specifies CASSVQHGTEAFF.

This chain joins TRBV6-1 and TRBJ2-7; tentatively, D is TRBD2 (5 bases). This CDR3 spans 15 amino acids. The germline V and J ends were trimmed by 6 bases and 5 bases, with 20 bases remaining between them. Germline lookup yields CDR1 MNHNS and CDR2 SASEGT. The CDR3 reads CASRRQAGEAHEQYF. The CDR3, as DNA: TGTGCCAGCAGAAGGCAGGCGGGTGAAGCCCACGAGCAGTACTTC.

The chain has TRBV6-6 and TRBJ2-7, with TRBD2 matching 10 bases. The CDR3 is 14 amino acids. Germline CDR1 reads MNHNY; CDR2 reads SVGAGI (reference sequence). Unmatched junction bases numbered 5, after V lost 6 bases and J lost 3 bases. For the CDR3, the DNA is TGTGCCAGCAGCCAATTAGCGGGGGGCTACGAGCAGTACTTC. Protein sequence: CASSQLAGGYEQYF.

The chain couples TRBV11-3 to TRBJ2-1; 14 positions agree with TRBD2. In germline, CDR1 is SGHNT, CDR2 YENEEA. The CDR3 runs to 17 residues. J lost 9 bases, V lost 0 bases, and 7 bases had no gene match. The CDR3 sequence is CASSLDRGLAGGGEQFF. CDR3 in DNA: TGTGCCAGCAGCTTAGACCGAGGACTAGCGGGAGGCGGTGAGCAGTTCTTC.

This clone was seen a single time. V and J are TRBV7-9 and TRBJ1-2; 9 bases line up with TRBD1. This CDR3 region has 13 residues. Germline values: CDR1 SEHNR, CDR2 FQNEAQ (reference sequence). Germline trimming cut 2 bases from V and 8 bases from J; bases unmatched to any gene: 3. CDR3 amino acids: CASSLRDRDGYTF. The CDR3 DNA sequence: TGTGCCAGCAGCTTACGGGACAGGGACGGCTACACCTTC.

The J gene is TRBJ2-7, the V gene TRBV6-6; the match to TRBD1 covers 8 bases. J was trimmed by 9 bases and V by 5 bases; bases with no gene match: 12. There are 14 residues in the CDR3. Germline V gene data show CDR1 as MNHNY and CDR2 as SVGAGI (reference sequence). CDR3: CASSRDRSPSGQYF. The CDR3 DNA reads TGTGCCAGCAGTCGGGACAGGTCCCCTTCTGGGCAGTACTTC.

This chain links TRBV2 with TRBJ2-1; D gene ambiguous. Germline V CDR1 and CDR2: SNHLY, FYNNEI. The CDR3 is 16 residues long. The V end lost 1 base, the J end lost 1 base, and 11 bases lay between the germline ends. CDR3 DNA sequence: TGTGCCAGCAGTGAAGAAGGTCGTATATCCTACAATGAGCAGTTCTTC. Residues: CASSEEGRISYNEQFF.

A single count supports this clone. The chain carries TRBV9 and TRBJ2-1; D uncertain. This CDR3 comprises 14 residues. The V gene lost 3 bases and the J gene lost 5 bases, with 12 bases spanning the gap. Germline CDR1 is SGDLS and CDR2 is YYNGEE. In DNA form, the CDR3 reads TGTGCCAGCAGCGAGGACCAAACTGACAATGAGCAGTTCTTC. This sequence encodes CASSEDQTDNEQFF.

The chain recombines TRBV19 with TRBJ2-6; D is unclear. The germline CDR1 and CDR2 sequences are LNHDA and SQIVND (reference sequence). The CDR3 loop spans 16 amino acids. V was trimmed by 1 base and J by 4 bases, leaving 11 bases between them. The CDR3 is CASSIGAGSGANVLTF. The CDR3 region has the DNA TGTGCCAGTAGTATAGGAGCCGGTTCCGGGGCCAACGTCCTGACTTTC.

The V and J genes are TRBV5-5 and TRBJ2-5; 7 positions agree with TRBD1. V shed 3 bases, J shed 5 bases, and the junction held 13 bases outside the gene matches. The CDR3 totals 16 residues. Germline assignment: CDR1 SGHKS and CDR2 YYEKEE (reference sequence). The CDR3 reads CASSSSQGEYPETQYF. In DNA form, the CDR3 reads TGTGCCAGCAGCTCCTCGCAGGGGGAGTATCCGGAGACCCAGTACTTC.

With respect to this clone: Germline and junction disagree at one end, which may indicate a read error. This sequence joins TRBV7-2 and TRBJ2-1; no reliable D call. Per the germline V gene, CDR1 is SGHTA and CDR2 is FQGNSA. The CDR3 loop spans 14 amino acids. The DNA of the CDR3 is TGTGCCAGCAGCCCTCGATCTAGAGTTTTGGGGAAGATCTTC. Residues: CASSPRSRVLGKIF.

The genes are TRBV2 and TRBJ1-4; D not resolved. Between the trimmed V and J ends, which lost 6 bases and 5 bases, there was a span of 1 base. CDR3 length equals 10 residues. CDR1 and CDR2 from the germline V gene are SNHLY and FYNNEI. CDR3 sequence (DNA): TGTGCCAGCAGGAATGAAAAACTGTTTTTT. Amino acid sequence: CASRNEKLFF. Using reference TRBV2 and TRBJ1-4 for the parts outside the CDR3, the full variable domain is EPEVTQTPSHQVTQMGQEVILRCVPISNHLYFYWYRQILGQKVEFLVSFYNNEISEKSEIFDDQFSVERPDGSNFTLKIRSTKLEDSAMYFCASRNEKLFFGSGTQLSVL.

The chain links TRBV18 to TRBJ2-1; D not resolved. Germline loops: CDR1 KGHSH, CDR2 LQKENI. The CDR3 runs 14 residues. V lost 4 bases and J lost 6, with 13 bases in between. CDR3: CASSLGARGNEQFF. The CDR3 DNA follows: TGTGCCAGCTCACTCGGTGCCCGAGGCAATGAGCAGTTCTTC.

The rearrangement uses TRBV5-1 and TRBJ2-1; TRBD2 aligns across 10 bases. CDR3 length equals 15 residues. V shed 7 bases, J shed 0 bases, and the junction held 4 bases outside the gene matches. Germline V gene data show CDR1 as SGHRS and CDR2 as YFSETQ. CDR3 protein: CASRSSGSSYNEQFF. The CDR3 bases are TGCGCCAGCCGATCTAGCGGGAGCTCCTACAATGAGCAGTTCTTC.

J is TRBJ2-7 and V is TRBV19; 7 bases fit TRBD2. Trimming took 2 bases from V and 3 from J; bases not matched to a gene: 7. Germline V gene data show CDR1 as LNHDA and CDR2 as SQIVND (reference sequence). This CDR3 has 15 residues. CDR3 sequence reads: CASSIPNSGHYEQYF. The CDR3 DNA reads TGTGCCAGTAGTATACCAAATAGCGGGCACTACGAGCAGTACTTC. The full variable domain, with the rest looked up from reference TRBV19 and TRBJ2-7, is DGGITQSPKYLFRKEGQNVTLSCEQNLNHDAMYWYRQDPGQGLRLIYYSQIVNDFQKGDIAEGYSVSREKKESFPLTVTSAQKNPTAFYLCASSIPNSGHYEQYFGPGTRLTVT.

This sequence joins TRBV2 and TRBJ2-7; 12 positions agree with TRBD2. The CDR3 length is 15 residues. With V trimmed by 1 base and J by 6 bases, 4 bases remained unmatched. Germline CDR1 and CDR2: SNHLY and FYNNEI. DNA for the CDR3: TGTGCCAGCAGTGAAGGACTAGCGGGGGCCGTCGAGCAGTACTTC. Translated, it gives CASSEGLAGAVEQYF. Full variable domain (outside the CDR3, taken from reference TRBV2 and TRBJ2-7): EPEVTQTPSHQVTQMGQEVILRCVPISNHLYFYWYRQILGQKVEFLVSFYNNEISEKSEIFDDQFSVERPDGSNFTLKIRSTKLEDSAMYFCASSEGLAGAVEQYFGPGTRLTVT.

The V and J genes are TRBV21-1 and TRBJ1-2. TRBV21-1 has pseudogene status. The CDR3 consists of 12 residues. The CDR3 DNA reads TGTGCCAGTTTGCTAGGGAGCTATGGCTACACCTTC. It is translated as CASLLGSYGYTF.

The gene calls are TRBV27 and TRBJ2-7; 16 bases match TRBD2. The trim removed 4 bases at V and 0 bases at J, leaving 9 bases unmatched. The CDR3 runs to 19 residues. Germline CDR1 MNHEY, CDR2 SMNVEV (reference sequence). The chain's CDR3 is CASSSPGLAGGRSSYEQYF. Written as DNA, the CDR3 is TGTGCCAGCAGTTCCCCGGGACTAGCGGGAGGGAGGAGCTCCTACGAGCAGTACTTC.

The chain uses TRBV29-1 and TRBJ1-2, with a weak D call TRBD1 (5 bases). The CDR3 runs to 13 residues. The V gene's germline CDR1 is SQVTM and CDR2 ANQGSEA. V was shortened by 2 bases and J by 8 bases, with 15 bases between the two germline ends. This chain's CDR3 is CSVESGGVFGYTF. The CDR3 nucleotides are TGCAGCGTTGAAAGTGGGGGGGTATTCGGCTACACCTTC.

The rearrangement uses TRBV29-1 and TRBJ2-7, with 11 bases that match TRBD1. Losses at the gene ends were 7 bases for V and 3 bases for J; bases not matched to a gene: 5. This CDR3 has 13 amino acids. Germline lookup yields CDR1 SQVTM and CDR2 ANQGSEA. CDR3 loop: CSAWTGGSYEQYF. The CDR3 DNA reads TGCAGCGCGTGGACAGGGGGCAGCTACGAGCAGTACTTC.

The genes are TRBV9 and TRBJ2-1, with 7 bases fitting TRBD1. The germline V gene has CDR1 SGDLS and CDR2 YYNGEE. Trimming took 4 bases from V and 2 from J; bases not matched to a gene: 6. This CDR3 region has 15 residues. CDR3 loop: CASSPRQGTYNEQFF. The CDR3 DNA reads as TGTGCCAGCAGCCCCAGACAGGGTACCTACAATGAGCAGTTCTTC.

This chain joins TRBV29-1 and TRBJ2-7; 15 nucleotides agree with TRBD2. Per the germline V gene, CDR1 is SQVTM and CDR2 is ANQGSEA. The CDR3 covers 16 residues. The V segment lost 4 bases and the J segment 4 bases; nucleotides outside the gene matches: 8. The CDR3 bases are TGCAGCGTTGGGACTAGCGGGAGGGTCGGGAGATACGAGCAGTACTTC. It specifies CSVGTSGRVGRYEQYF.